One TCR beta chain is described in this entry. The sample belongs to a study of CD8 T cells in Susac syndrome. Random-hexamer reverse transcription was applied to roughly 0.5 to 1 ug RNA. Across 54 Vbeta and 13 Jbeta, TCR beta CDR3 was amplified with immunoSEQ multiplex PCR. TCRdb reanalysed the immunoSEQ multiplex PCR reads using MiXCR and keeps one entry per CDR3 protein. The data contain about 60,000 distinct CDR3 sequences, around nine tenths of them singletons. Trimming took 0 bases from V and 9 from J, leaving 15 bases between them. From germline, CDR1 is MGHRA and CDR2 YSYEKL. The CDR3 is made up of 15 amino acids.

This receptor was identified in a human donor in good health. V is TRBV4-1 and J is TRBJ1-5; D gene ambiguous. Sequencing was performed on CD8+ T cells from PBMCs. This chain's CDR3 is CASSQDRGKEPPQHF. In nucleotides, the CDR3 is TGCGCCAGCAGCCAAGATCGCGGGAAAGAACCGCCCCAGCATTTT.